This TCR beta chain was identified in a study of tumor-infiltrating lymphocytes in primary liver carcinoma. Study-level information: The tumors, T1-T3 N0M0 lesions, were roughly 4 to 10 cm across. Study-level findings and limits: Only around 7-25% of top clones occurred in all five tumor regions.

Constant-region priming of about 520 ng total RNA yielded TCR beta cDNA. Employing slightly modified ARM-PCR, three nested multiplex PCR rounds were run, and these gave rise to the TCR beta libraries. TCRdb re-called the multiplex PCR reads through MiXCR, storing one row per CDR3 protein. The table has about 20,000 distinct CDR3 sequences, about 65% seen once. A note on this clonotype: Its specificity is unknown. Compared with germline, one end of the junction differs, possibly owing to a read error.

Each 20-30 mg portion of unsorted bulk tissue served as the source for co-extraction of RNA and DNA. The sequence came from a man between 40 and 49 years old with primary liver carcinoma and hepatitis B virus infection. Source material: liver tumor tissue from sampling region 1. Subset described: tumor region T1, superior pole.

As DNA, the CDR3 is TGTGCTAGCAGCTTATACGGGCTAGTTAGCGAGCAGTTCTTC. Encoded protein: CASSLYGLVSEQFF. The rearrangement uses TRBV11-2 and TRBJ2-1; D unresolved. This CDR3 region has 14 residues. Germline lookup yields CDR1 SGHAT and CDR2 FQNNGV.